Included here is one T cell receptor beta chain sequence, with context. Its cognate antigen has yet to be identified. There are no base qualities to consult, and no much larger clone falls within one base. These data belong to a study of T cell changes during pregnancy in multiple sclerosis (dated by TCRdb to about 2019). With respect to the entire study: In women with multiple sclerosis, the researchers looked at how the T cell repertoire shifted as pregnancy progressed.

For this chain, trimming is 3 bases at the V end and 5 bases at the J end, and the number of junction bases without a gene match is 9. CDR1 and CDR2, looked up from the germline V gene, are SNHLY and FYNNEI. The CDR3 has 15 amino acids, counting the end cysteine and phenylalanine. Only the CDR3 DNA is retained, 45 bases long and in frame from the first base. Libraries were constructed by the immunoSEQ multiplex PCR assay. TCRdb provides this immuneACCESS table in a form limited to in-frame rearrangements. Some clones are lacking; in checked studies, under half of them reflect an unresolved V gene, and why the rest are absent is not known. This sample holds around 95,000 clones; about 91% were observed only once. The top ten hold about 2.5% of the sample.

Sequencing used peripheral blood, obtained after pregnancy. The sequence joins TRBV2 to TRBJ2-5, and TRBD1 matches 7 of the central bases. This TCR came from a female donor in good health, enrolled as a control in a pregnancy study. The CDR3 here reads CASSDPRGYDETQYF. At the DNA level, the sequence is TGTGCCAGCAGTGACCCCAGGGGGTACGATGAGACCCAGTACTTC.